The present T cell receptor (beta chain) was sequenced within a study of T cell changes during pregnancy in multiple sclerosis. This clone appeared once. Sequenced by immunoSEQ multiplex PCR; TCRdb stores in-frame clones only, minus some. Of tens of thousands of clones listed, 94% are singletons. This CDR3 has 17 residues. Trimming took 3 bases from V and 0 from J; bases not matched to a gene: 8. Germline CDR1 reads LNHDA; CDR2 reads SQIVND (reference sequence). The chain recombines TRBV19 with TRBJ1-3, with TRBD1 matching over 7 bases. This TCR derives from a female donor with multiple sclerosis, enrolled in a pregnancy study. Sequences were derived from CD8+ T cells from peripheral blood mononuclear cells, sampled in the first trimester of pregnancy. CDR3 nucleotides: TGTGCCAGTAGTATGCTCGGAACAGGGGCCTCTGGAAACACCATATATTTT. Amino acids: CASSMLGTGASGNTIYF.